This T cell receptor beta chain is from a study of response to subunit inactivated influenza vaccine. In its sample, this clonotype was seen a few times. Antigen: not known. Germline CDR1 is DFQATT and CDR2 is SNEGSKA (reference sequence). V shed 4 bases, J shed 4 bases, and the junction held 7 bases outside the gene matches. This CDR3 has 14 amino acids. Using its own MiXCR run on the RT-PCR reads, TCRdb lists one record per CDR3 protein. Among around 520,000 distinct CDR3 sequences, about 25% were seen once, and the ten largest hold over 1.5%. General study findings and limits: Every seasonal influenza vaccination brings in few new T cells, the authors suggested.

The starting material was CD4+ T cells sorted from PBMCs, obtained 4 to 6 days after vaccination. V and J are TRBV20-1 and TRBJ2-5; the match to TRBD1 covers 9 bases. The TCR sequence derives from a middle-aged man who received an inactivated influenza vaccine. The CDR3 region is CSATGQGFPETQYF. As DNA, the CDR3 is TGCAGTGCTACGGGACAGGGATTTCCAGAGACCCAGTACTTC.